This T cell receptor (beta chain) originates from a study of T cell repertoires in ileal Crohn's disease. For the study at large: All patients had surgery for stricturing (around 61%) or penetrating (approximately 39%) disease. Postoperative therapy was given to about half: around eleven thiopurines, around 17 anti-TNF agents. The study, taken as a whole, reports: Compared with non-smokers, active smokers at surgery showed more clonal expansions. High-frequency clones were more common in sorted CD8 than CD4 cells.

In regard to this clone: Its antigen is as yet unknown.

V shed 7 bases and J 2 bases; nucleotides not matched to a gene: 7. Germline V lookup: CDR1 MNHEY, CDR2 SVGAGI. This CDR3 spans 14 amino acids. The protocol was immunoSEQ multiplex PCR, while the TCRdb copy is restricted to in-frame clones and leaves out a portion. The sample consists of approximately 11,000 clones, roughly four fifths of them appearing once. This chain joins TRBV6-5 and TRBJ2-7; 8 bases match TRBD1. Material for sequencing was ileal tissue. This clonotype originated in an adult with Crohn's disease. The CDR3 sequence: CASNKGQATYEQYF. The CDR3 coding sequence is TGTGCCAGCAATAAGGGACAGGCAACCTACGAGCAGTACTTC.